Reported below is one T cell receptor beta chain. This sample stems from a study of blood T cell repertoires in COVID-19. For the study at large: The cDNA or gDNA used as material had been derived from T cells, B-cell-depleted T cells, or PBMCs.

The assay was immunoSEQ multiplex PCR, and TCRdb's table has in-frame clones only and misses some. Of 15,000 to 20,000 clones in the sample, around 85% are singletons; the top ten hold 64%. The CDR3 is 17 amino acids. CDR1 and CDR2 (germline): SGHDT, YYEEEE. Trimming took 4 bases from V and 9 from J; bases not matched to a gene: 16. The receptor was isolated from a man older than 75 with acute or convalescent COVID-19. The source material was peripheral blood. The V call is TRBV5-6, the J call TRBJ2-1; TRBD2 matches at 10 bases. CDR3 bases: TGTGCCAGCAGCACCGTCCAGCGGGGGGGCCAGAACGTTGAGCAGTTCTTC. Amino acid sequence: CASSTVQRGGQNVEQFF.